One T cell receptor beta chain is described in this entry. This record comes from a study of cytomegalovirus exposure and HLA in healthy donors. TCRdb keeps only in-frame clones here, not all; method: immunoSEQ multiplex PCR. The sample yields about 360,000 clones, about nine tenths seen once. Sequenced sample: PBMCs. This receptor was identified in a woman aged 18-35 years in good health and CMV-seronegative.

CDR3: CASSSSERTSTDTQYF. In nucleotides, the CDR3 is TGTGCCAGCAGCTCTAGTGAGCGGACTAGCACAGATACGCAGTATTTT. This chain uses TRBV9 with TRBJ2-3; possibly TRBD2 for D (5 bases). With 4 bases removed from V and 0 bases from J, the gap between germline ends came to 15 bases. Germline V gene data show CDR1 as SGDLS and CDR2 as YYNGEE. The CDR3 covers 16 residues.